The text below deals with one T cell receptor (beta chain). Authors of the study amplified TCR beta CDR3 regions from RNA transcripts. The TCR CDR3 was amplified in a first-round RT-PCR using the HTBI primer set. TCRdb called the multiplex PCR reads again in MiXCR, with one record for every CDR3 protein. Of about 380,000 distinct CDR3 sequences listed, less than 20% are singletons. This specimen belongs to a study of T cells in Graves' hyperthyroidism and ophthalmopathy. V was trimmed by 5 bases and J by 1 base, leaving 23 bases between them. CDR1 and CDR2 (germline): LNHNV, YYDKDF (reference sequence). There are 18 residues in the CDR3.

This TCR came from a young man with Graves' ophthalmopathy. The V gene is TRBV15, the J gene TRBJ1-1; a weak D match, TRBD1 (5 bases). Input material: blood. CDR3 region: CATSPGGVTLSRNTEAFF. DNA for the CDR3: TGTGCCACCAGCCCAGGAGGGGTGACACTCTCCCGGAACACTGAAGCTTTCTTT.